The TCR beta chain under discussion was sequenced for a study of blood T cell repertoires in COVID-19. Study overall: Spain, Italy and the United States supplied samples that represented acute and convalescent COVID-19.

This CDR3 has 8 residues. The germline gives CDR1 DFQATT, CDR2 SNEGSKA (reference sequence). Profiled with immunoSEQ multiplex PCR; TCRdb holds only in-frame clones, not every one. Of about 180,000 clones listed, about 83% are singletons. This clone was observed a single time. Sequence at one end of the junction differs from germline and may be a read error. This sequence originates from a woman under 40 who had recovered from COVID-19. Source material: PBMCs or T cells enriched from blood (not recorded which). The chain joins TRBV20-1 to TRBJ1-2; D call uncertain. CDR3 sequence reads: CSARDFRF. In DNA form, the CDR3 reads TGCAGTGCTAGAGATTTCCGTTTC.